This T cell receptor beta chain was sequenced in a study of blood T cell repertoires in COVID-19. Turning to the study itself: T cells, B-cell-depleted T cells, or PBMCs supplied cDNA or gDNA.

The junction had 11 bases not matched to a gene; V was cut back by 6 bases and J by 7 bases. Per germline, CDR1 LGHDT and CDR2 YNNKEL (reference sequence). CDR3 size: 15 residues. This table comes from immunoSEQ multiplex PCR, and its TCRdb copy is limited to in-frame clones, with some not included. The sample contains over 110,000 clones, approximately 88% of which appear only once. The sequence was obtained from a human donor in a cohort sampled during active COVID-19. Sequenced material: peripheral blood. The chain has TRBV3-1 (or the pseudogene TRBV3-2) and TRBJ1-4; 7 nucleotides align to TRBD1. The CDR3 DNA reads TGTGCCAGCAGGGGCCCGGGACAGTTAAGTGAAAAACTGTTTTTT. This gives the protein CASRGPGQLSEKLFF.